The 21 T cell receptor beta chains given below trace back to one sample, sequenced in a study of shared clonotypes between healthy human individuals. The protocol was immunoSEQ multiplex PCR, while the TCRdb copy is restricted to in-frame clones and leaves out a portion. The sample consists of 550,000 to 750,000 clones, around 92% of them appearing once. Terminally differentiated effector memory CD45RA+ cells were excluded from the naive CD8 cells, which were CD45RO-negative and positively selected for CCR7. The sample consisted of naive CD8+ T cells sorted from blood. These receptor sequences come from a young man in good health.

The chain has TRBV5-1 and TRBJ1-1; unclear D gene. The CDR3 is 15 residues long. With 0 bases removed from V and 5 bases from J, the gap between germline ends came to 14 bases. Germline V gene sequence: CDR1 SGHRS, CDR2 YFSETQ. The CDR3 nucleotides are TGCGCCAGCAGCTTGGCCTTGGGCACCGGGACTGAAGCTTTCTTT. Protein sequence: CASSLALGTGTEAFF.

V and J are TRBV11-2 and TRBJ2-7; D not resolved. The length of the CDR3 is 12 residues. V lost 1 base and J 7 bases, leaving 8 bases between the germline ends. CDR1 is SGHAT and CDR2 is FQNNGV in the germline V gene. CDR3 bases: TGTGCCAGCAGCTTAGGTAGATTGGAGCAGTACTTC. It encodes CASSLGRLEQYF.

This sequence joins TRBV9 and TRBJ2-5; maybe TRBD2 (7 bases). From germline, CDR1 is SGDLS and CDR2 YYNGEE. Trimming shortened V by 0 bases and J by 5 bases, and 14 bases separated the two germline ends. This CDR3 has 15 residues. Here the CDR3 DNA reads TGTGCCAGCAGCGTAGAGGGAGGGGGTTTGGAGACCCAGTACTTC. It is translated as CASSVEGGGLETQYF.

The chain links TRBV9 to TRBJ2-2; D gene ambiguous. Trimming stripped 5 bases from V and 0 bases from J, with 2 bases between. Germline values: CDR1 SGDLS, CDR2 YYNGEE. The CDR3 extends over 12 amino acids. The chain's CDR3 is CASSSNTGELFF. CDR3 bases: TGTGCCAGCAGTTCGAACACCGGGGAGCTGTTTTTT.

The V and J genes are TRBV29-1 and TRBJ2-1; D is ambiguous. Trimming left V 1 base short and J 0 bases short, with 10 bases between. In germline, CDR1 is SQVTM, CDR2 ANQGSEA. The CDR3 has 15 residues. The CDR3 nucleotides are TGCAGCGTTGAAGTAGCAGAGAGCTCCTACAATGAGCAGTTCTTC. It specifies CSVEVAESSYNEQFF.

This rearrangement joins TRBV19 to TRBJ2-7; D uncertain. CDR1 and CDR2 (germline): LNHDA, SQIVND (reference sequence). The germline V and J ends were trimmed by 4 bases and 0 bases, with 13 bases remaining between them. The CDR3 consists of 15 residues. CDR3 nucleotide sequence: TGTGCCAGTAGTAGGTGGTCCGACCCCTCCTACGAGCAGTACTTC. This sequence encodes CASSRWSDPSYEQYF.

A few counts support this clone. This same CDR3 is encoded by further DNA sequences in the sample. This chain links TRBV9 with TRBJ2-7; weak D call: TRBD1 (6 bases). Trimming left V 1 base short and J 3 bases short, with 8 bases between. The length of the CDR3 is 13 residues. Germline CDR1 and CDR2: SGDLS and YYNGEE. The CDR3 nucleotides read TGTGCCAGCAGCGTACAGGACAGCTACGAGCAGTACTTC. This gives the protein CASSVQDSYEQYF.

The J gene is TRBJ1-4, the V gene TRBV27, with 7 bases that match TRBD1. This CDR3 spans 14 amino acids. The V and J ends lost 5 bases and 4 bases, in that order; junction bases with no gene match: 4. Germline-derived CDR1 and CDR2 are MNHEY and SMNVEV (reference sequence). The chain's CDR3 is CASSRRGINEKLFF. The CDR3 DNA is TGTGCCAGCAGTCGCAGGGGGATTAATGAAAAACTGTTTTTT.

The V gene is TRBV5-1, the J gene TRBJ2-3, with D hard to call. Trimming removed 2 bases from V and 3 bases from J, with 10 bases in between. The CDR3 covers 14 residues. Per germline, CDR1 SGHRS and CDR2 YFSETQ. This chain's CDR3 is CASSFLGVTDTQYF. The CDR3 coding sequence is TGCGCCAGCAGCTTCTTGGGTGTTACAGATACGCAGTATTTT.

The genes are TRBV4-1 and TRBJ2-1; D is ambiguous. V was trimmed by 3 bases and J by 1 base, leaving 10 bases between them. The CDR3 has 15 amino acids. CDR1 MGHRA and CDR2 YSYEKL come from the germline V gene. CDR3 nucleotide sequence: TGCGCCAGCAGCCACGCCCAAGGGTCCTACAATGAGCAGTTCTTC. Protein product: CASSHAQGSYNEQFF.

V gene TRBV9 combines with J gene TRBJ2-1; either TRBD1 or TRBD2 may supply D (5 bases each). The V and J ends lost 3 bases and 5 bases respectively, with 18 bases between them. CDR1 and CDR2 from the germline V gene are SGDLS and YYNGEE. This CDR3 is built from 16 residues. The CDR3 reads CASSAWTGTVNNEQFF. The CDR3 nucleotides are TGTGCCAGCAGCGCTTGGACCGGGACGGTTAACAATGAGCAGTTCTTC.

This clone was seen just once. V usage is TRBV29-1 and J usage is TRBJ2-1, with 8 bases matching TRBD1. The germline V gene encodes CDR1 SQVTM and CDR2 ANQGSEA. The length of the CDR3 is 13 residues. The CDR3 DNA is TGCAGTCTCGGACAGGGCTTGGGCAATGAGCAGTTCTTC. This sequence encodes CSLGQGLGNEQFF.

The chain is built from TRBV4-3 and TRBJ2-1, with unresolved D. CDR1 LGHNA and CDR2 YSLEER come from the germline V gene. V dropped 3 bases and J dropped 7 bases, with 10 bases sitting between them. The CDR3 is made up of 13 amino acids. In DNA, the CDR3 is TGCGCCAGCAGCCATTACGGACGGAATGAGCAGTTCTTC. It translates to CASSHYGRNEQFF.

The chain recombines TRBV28 with TRBJ1-1, with D possibly TRBD1 on 5 matching bases. The germline gives CDR1 MDHEN, CDR2 SYDVKM. The CDR3 covers 14 residues. Deletions cut 5 bases from V and 8 bases from J, with 18 bases between. The CDR3, as DNA: TGTGCCAGCAGTCCGATTCAGGGCATCCCGGAAGCTTTCTTT. It codes for CASSPIQGIPEAFF.

The chain has TRBV28 and TRBJ2-7, with D perhaps matching TRBD1 (6 bases). V was clipped by 5 bases and J by 1 base, with 12 bases between them. Looked up from germline, CDR1 is MDHEN and CDR2 is SYDVKM. This CDR3 spans 14 amino acids. CDR3 coding DNA: TGTGCCAGCAGTAGACCAGGGGTTTCCTACGAGCAGTACTTC. It is translated as CASSRPGVSYEQYF.

V usage is TRBV30 and J usage is TRBJ2-7, with 11 bases identical to TRBD2. Germline-derived CDR1 and CDR2 are GTSNPN and SVGIG (reference sequence). Losses at the gene ends were 2 bases for V and 4 bases for J; bases not matched to a gene: 7. The CDR3 is made up of 15 amino acids. CDR3 sequence: CAWSILTSGSYEQYF. CDR3 coding DNA: TGTGCCTGGAGTATTTTAACTAGCGGGAGTTACGAGCAGTACTTC.

The V and J genes are TRBV7-9 and TRBJ2-3, with D possibly being TRBD1 or TRBD2 (5 bases each). Germline CDR1 SEHNR, CDR2 FQNEAQ (reference sequence). Trimming took 5 bases from V and 6 from J, leaving 12 bases between them. The CDR3 sequence is 13 residues long. The CDR3 region has the DNA TGTGCCAGCAGCCACCGGGACGCCGATACGCAGTATTTT. Amino acid sequence: CASSHRDADTQYF.

This sequence joins TRBV7-6 and TRBJ2-3; 8 bases map to TRBD2. V gave up 3 bases and J gave up 6 bases; unmatched junction bases: 11. Germline lookup yields CDR1 SGHVS and CDR2 FNYEAQ. The CDR3 runs to 16 residues. This CDR3 reads CASSFIRAGVSDTQYF. CDR3 in DNA: TGTGCCAGCAGCTTTATTCGAGCGGGAGTCTCGGATACGCAGTATTTT. The entire variable domain, with the rest obtained from reference TRBV7-6 and TRBJ2-3, is as follows: GAGVSQSPRYKVTKRGQDVALRCDPISGHVSLYWYRQALGQGPEFLTYFNYEAQQDKSGLPNDRFSAERPEGSISTLTIQRTEQRDSAMYRCASSFIRAGVSDTQYFGPGTRLTVL.

This chain uses TRBV6-6 with TRBJ2-7, with TRBD1 matching 11 bases. This CDR3 is 15 amino acids long. Losses at the gene ends were 4 bases for V and 3 bases for J; bases not matched to a gene: 5. The germline V gene encodes CDR1 MNHNY and CDR2 SVGAGI (reference sequence). CDR3: CASSWDRGFSYEQYF. The CDR3 region has the DNA TGTGCCAGCAGTTGGGACAGGGGGTTCAGCTACGAGCAGTACTTC.

The CDR3 is CASSWTSDTGELFF. Here the CDR3 DNA reads TGTGCCAGCAGTTGGACTAGCGACACCGGGGAGCTGTTTTTT. This chain links TRBV27 with TRBJ2-2; 9 nucleotides line up with TRBD2. The CDR3 is made up of 14 amino acids. J was trimmed by 3 bases and V by 4 bases; bases with no gene match: 0. Germline CDR1 reads MNHEY; CDR2 reads SMNVEV (reference sequence).

This chain connects TRBV2 to TRBJ2-7; 8 bases line up with TRBD1. This CDR3 region has 13 residues. Germline CDR1 and CDR2: SNHLY and FYNNEI. The chain's CDR3 is CAAKDRGSHEQYF. The CDR3 DNA sequence: TGTGCAGCTAAAGACAGGGGTAGTCACGAGCAGTACTTC.